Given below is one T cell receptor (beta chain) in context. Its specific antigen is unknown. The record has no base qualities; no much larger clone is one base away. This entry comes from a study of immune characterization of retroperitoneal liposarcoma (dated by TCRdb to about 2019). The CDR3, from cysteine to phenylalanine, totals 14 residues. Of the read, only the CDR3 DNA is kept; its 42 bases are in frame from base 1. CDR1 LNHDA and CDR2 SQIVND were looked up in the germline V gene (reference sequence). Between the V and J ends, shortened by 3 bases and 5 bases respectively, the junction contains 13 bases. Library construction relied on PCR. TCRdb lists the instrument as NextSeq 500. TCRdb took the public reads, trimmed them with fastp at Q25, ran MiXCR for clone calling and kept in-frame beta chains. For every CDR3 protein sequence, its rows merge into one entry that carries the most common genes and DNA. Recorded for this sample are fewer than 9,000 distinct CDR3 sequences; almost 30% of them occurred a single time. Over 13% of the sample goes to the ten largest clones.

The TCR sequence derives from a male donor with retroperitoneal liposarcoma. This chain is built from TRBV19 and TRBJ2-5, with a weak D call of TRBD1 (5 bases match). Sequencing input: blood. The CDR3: CASSMDTVGETQYF. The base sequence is TGTGCCAGTAGTATGGACACCGTTGGGGAGACCCAGTACTTC.